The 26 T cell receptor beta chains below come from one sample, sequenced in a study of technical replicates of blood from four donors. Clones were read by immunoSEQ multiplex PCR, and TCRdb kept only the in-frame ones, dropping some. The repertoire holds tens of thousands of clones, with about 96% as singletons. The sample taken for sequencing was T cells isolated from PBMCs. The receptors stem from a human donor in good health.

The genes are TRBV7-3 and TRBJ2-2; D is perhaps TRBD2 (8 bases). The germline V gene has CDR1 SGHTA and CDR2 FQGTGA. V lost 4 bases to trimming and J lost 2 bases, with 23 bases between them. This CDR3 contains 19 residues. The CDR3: CASSWRGGSAGVNTGELFF. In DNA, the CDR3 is TGTGCCAGCAGCTGGAGAGGGGGCTCAGCGGGGGTTAACACCGGGGAGCTGTTTTTT.

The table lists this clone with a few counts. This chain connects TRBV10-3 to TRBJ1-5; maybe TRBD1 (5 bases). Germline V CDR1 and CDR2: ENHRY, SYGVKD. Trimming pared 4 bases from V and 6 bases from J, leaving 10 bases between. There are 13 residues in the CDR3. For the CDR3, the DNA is TGTGCCATCAGTGGGGGGGATTCTCAGCCCCAGCATTTT. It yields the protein CAISGGDSQPQHF.

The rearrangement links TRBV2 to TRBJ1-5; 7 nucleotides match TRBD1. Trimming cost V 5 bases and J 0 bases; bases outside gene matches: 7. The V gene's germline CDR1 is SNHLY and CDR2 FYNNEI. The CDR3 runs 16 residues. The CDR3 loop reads CASSSRGVYSNQPQHF. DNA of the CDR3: TGTGCCAGCAGTTCCAGGGGGGTATATAGCAATCAGCCCCAGCATTTT.

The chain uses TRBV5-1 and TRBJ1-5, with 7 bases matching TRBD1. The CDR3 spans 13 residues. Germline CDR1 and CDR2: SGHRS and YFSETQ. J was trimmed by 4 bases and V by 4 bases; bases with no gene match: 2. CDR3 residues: CASSPTGNQPQHF. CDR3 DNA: TGCGCCAGCAGCCCGACAGGGAATCAGCCCCAGCATTTT.

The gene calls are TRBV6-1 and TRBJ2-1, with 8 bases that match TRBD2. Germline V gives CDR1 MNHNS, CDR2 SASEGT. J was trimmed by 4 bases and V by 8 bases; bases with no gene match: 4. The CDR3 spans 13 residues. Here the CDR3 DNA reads TGTGCCAGCGTTAGCGGGATTTACAATGAGCAGTTCTTC. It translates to CASVSGIYNEQFF.

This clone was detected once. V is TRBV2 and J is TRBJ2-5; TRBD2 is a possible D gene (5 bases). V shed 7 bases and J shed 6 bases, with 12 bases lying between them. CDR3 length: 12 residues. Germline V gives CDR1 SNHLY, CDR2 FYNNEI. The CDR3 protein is CASTGVGKTQYF. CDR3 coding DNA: TGTGCCAGCACCGGGGTCGGAAAGACCCAGTACTTC.

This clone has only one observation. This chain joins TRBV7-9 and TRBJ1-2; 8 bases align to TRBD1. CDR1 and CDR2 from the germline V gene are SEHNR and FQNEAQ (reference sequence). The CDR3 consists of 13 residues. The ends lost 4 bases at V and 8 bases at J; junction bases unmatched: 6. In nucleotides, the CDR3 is TGTGCCAGCAGCTGGACAGGGTTGGGCGGCTACACCTTC. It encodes CASSWTGLGGYTF.

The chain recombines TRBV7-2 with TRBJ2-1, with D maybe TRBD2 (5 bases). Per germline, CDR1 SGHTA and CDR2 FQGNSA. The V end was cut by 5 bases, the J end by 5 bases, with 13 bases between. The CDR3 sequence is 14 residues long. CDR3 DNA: TGTGCCAGCAGCCTAAGAGGGTCCGACAATGAGCAGTTCTTC. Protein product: CASSLRGSDNEQFF.

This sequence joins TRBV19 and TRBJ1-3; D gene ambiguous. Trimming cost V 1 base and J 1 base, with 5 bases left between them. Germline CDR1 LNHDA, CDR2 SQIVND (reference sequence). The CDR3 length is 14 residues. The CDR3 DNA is TGTGCCAGTAGTATAGTGACATCTGGAAACACCATATATTTT. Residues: CASSIVTSGNTIYF.

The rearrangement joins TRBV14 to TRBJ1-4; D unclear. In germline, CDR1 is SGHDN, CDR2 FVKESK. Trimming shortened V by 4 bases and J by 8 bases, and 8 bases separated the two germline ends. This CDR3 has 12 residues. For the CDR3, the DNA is TGTGCCAGCAGCCCCCTAGGAGAAAAACTGTTTTTT. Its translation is CASSPLGEKLFF.

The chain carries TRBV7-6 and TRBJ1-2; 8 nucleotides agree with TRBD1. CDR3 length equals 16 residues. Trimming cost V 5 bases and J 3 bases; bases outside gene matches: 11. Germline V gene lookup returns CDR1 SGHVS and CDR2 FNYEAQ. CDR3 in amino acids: CASSLHGDRPYYGYTF. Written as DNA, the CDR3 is TGTGCCAGCAGCCTACATGGGGACAGGCCCTACTATGGCTACACCTTC.

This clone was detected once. CDR3 coding DNA: TGCGCCAGCAGCTTGGGACAATTATATGAGCAGTTCTTC. The encoded protein is CASSLGQLYEQFF. J is TRBJ2-1 and V is TRBV5-1; D gene unclear. The V end was cut by 0 bases, the J end by 8 bases, with 9 bases between. This CDR3 spans 13 amino acids. Germline-derived CDR1 and CDR2 are SGHRS and YFSETQ.

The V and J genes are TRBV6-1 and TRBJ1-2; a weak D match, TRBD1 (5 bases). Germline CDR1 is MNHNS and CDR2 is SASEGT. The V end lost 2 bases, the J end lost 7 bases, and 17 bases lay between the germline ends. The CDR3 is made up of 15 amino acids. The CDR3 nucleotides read TGTGCCAGCAGTGAATGGAGCGGCAGGGAGGCTGGCTACACCTTC. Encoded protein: CASSEWSGREAGYTF.

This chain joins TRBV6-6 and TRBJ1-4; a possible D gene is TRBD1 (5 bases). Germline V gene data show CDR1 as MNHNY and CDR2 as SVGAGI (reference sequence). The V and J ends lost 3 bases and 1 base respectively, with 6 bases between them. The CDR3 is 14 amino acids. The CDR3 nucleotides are TGTGCCAGCAGTTATCAGGGAACTAATGAAAAACTGTTTTTT. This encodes CASSYQGTNEKLFF.

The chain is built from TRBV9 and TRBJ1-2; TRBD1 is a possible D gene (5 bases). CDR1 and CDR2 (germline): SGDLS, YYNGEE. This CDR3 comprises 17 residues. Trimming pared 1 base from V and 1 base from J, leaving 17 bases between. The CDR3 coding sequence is TGTGCCAGCAGCGTAAGGGACGGGGAGGGTTATAACTATGGCTACACCTTC. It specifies CASSVRDGEGYNYGYTF.

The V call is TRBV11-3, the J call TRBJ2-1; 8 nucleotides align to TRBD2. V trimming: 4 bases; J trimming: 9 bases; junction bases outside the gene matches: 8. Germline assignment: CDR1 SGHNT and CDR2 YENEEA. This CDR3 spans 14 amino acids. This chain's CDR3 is CASSWVAGGAEQFF. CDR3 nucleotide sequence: TGTGCCAGCAGCTGGGTGGCGGGAGGCGCTGAGCAGTTCTTC. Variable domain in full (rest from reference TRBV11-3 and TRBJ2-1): EAGVVQSPRYKIIEKKQPVAFWCNPISGHNTLYWYLQNLGQGPELLIRYENEEAVDDSQLPKDRFSAERLKGVDSTLKIQPAELGDSAVYLCASSWVAGGAEQFFGPGTRLTVL.

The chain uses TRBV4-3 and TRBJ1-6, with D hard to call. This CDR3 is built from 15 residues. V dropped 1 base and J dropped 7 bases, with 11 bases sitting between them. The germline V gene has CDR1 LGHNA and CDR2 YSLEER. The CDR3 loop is CASSQAWEENSPLHF. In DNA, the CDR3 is TGCGCCAGCAGCCAAGCGTGGGAGGAAAATTCACCCCTCCACTTT.

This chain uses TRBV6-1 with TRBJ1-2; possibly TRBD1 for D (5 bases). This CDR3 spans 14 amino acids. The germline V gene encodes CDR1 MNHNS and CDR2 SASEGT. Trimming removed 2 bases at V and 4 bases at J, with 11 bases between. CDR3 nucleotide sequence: TGTGCCAGCAGTGAATGGCAGGGCAGCTATGGCTACACCTTC. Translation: CASSEWQGSYGYTF.

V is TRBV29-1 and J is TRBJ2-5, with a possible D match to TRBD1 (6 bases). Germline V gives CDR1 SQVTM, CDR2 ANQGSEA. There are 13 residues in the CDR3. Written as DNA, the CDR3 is TGCAGTTGCGCCGGGACACACCAAGAGACCCAGTACTTC. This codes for CSCAGTHQETQYF.

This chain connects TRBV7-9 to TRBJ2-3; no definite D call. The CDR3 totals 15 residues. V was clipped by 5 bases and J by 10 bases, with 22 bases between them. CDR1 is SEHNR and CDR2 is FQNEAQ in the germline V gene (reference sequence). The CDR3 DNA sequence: TGTGCCAGCAGCCTCCGGAACTATACACACTTCGCGCAGTATTTT. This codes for CASSLRNYTHFAQYF.

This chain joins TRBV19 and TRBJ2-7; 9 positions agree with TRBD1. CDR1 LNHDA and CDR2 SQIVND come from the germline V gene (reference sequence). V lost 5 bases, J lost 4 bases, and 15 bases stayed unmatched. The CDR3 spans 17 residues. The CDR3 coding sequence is TGTGCCAGTAGTCCACTAAACCGGGACAGGGCAAAGTACGAGCAGTACTTC. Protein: CASSPLNRDRAKYEQYF.

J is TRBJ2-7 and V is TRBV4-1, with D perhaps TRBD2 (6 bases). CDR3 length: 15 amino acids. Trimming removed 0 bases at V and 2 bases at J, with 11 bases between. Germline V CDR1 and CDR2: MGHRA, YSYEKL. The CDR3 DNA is TGCGCCAGCAGCCAAGATAACGGGGGACCCTACGAGCAGTACTTC. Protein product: CASSQDNGGPYEQYF.

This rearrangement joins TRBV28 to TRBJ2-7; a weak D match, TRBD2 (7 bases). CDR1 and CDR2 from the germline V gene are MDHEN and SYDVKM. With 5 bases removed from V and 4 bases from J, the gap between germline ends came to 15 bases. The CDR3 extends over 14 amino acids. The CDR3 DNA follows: TGTGCCAGCAGTCCTCCGGGGGGCGGGTACGAGCAGTACTTC. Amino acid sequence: CASSPPGGGYEQYF.

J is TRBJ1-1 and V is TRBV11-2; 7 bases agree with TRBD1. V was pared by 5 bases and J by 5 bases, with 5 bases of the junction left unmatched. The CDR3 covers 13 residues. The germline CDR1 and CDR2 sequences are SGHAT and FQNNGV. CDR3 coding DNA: TGTGCCAGCAGCCCCCAGGGGGTAACTGAAGCTTTCTTT. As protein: CASSPQGVTEAFF. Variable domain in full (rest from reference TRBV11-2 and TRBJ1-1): EAGVAQSPRYKIIEKRQSVAFWCNPISGHATLYWYQQILGQGPKLLIQFQNNGVVDDSQLPKDRFSAERLKGVDSTLKIQPAKLEDSAVYLCASSPQGVTEAFFGQGTRLTVV.

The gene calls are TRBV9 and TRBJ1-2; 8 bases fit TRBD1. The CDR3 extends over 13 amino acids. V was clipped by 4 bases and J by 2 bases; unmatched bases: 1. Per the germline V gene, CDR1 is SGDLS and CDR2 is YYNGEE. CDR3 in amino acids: CASSRQGNYGYTF. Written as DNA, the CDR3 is TGTGCCAGCAGCCGACAGGGGAACTATGGCTACACCTTC.

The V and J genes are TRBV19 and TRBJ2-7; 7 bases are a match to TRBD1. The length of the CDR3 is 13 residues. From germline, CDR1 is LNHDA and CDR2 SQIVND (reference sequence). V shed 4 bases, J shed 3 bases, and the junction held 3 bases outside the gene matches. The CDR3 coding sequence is TGTGCCAGTAGTAAGGGACAGTACTACGAGCAGTACTTC. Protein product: CASSKGQYYEQYF.